The table lists the clone carrying this T cell receptor (beta chain) with a few counts. The antigen is undetermined. This sample was included in a study of metastatic and nonmetastatic thyroid tumors. On the study more broadly: Repertoires from malignant and benign thyroid patients were compared across blood and tumor or nodule tissue.

Study-level points and caveats: Benign nodules reportedly had significantly lower TCR beta diversity than malignant thyroid tumors in blood and tumor.

Thyroid surgery was performed in patients who had received no treatment beforehand. Germline trimming cut 5 bases from V and 0 bases from J; bases unmatched to any gene: 7. The CDR3 spans 17 residues. Germline V gives CDR1 MNHNS, CDR2 SASEGT. Original processing methods: In papillary thyroid cancer, a distant-metastasis classifier was built using CDR3 differences across clinicopathological groups. TCRdb re-processed the PCR reads through MiXCR. The V and J calls reflect TCRdb's pipeline rather than the authors' work. The sample has approximately 37,000 clones, 15% seen once. The sequence derives from a male donor with papillary thyroid cancer or a benign thyroid nodule (not recorded which). Some clones in this sample may be carry-over from other donors' samples. The genes are TRBV6-1 and TRBJ2-6, with 7 bases aligning to TRBD2. The source material was blood. The CDR3 loop is CASSWGGVISGANVLTF. In nucleotides, the CDR3 is TGTGCCAGCAGTTGGGGAGGGGTAATCTCTGGGGCCAACGTCCTGACTTTC.